These 17 T cell receptor beta chains came from one sample sequenced in a study of blood T cells in healthy people across ages (dated by TCRdb to about 2015). Library preparation employed 5' RACE. Sequencing used an Illumina HiSeq 2500. A second PCR of about 7 to 12 cycles was run with a J-beta primer mix and a sample-barcoded 5' primer. TCRdb reprocessed the public reads (quality trimming at Q25 with fastp, clone calling with MiXCR) and kept in-frame beta chains. Rows matching on CDR3 protein sequence are summarized as one entry with the most common DNA and genes. Present in this sample are 700,000 to 800,000 distinct CDR3 sequences, roughly 47% of which were seen just once. The top ten hold approximately 22% of the sample. Sequenced sample: blood. The source is a woman in her sixties in good health.

This clonotype appeared many times. V gene TRBV7-2 combines with J gene TRBJ2-5, with 10 bases matching TRBD2. The V segment lost 3 bases and the J segment 5 bases; nucleotides outside the gene matches: 9. The CDR3 totals 16 residues. The germline gives CDR1 SGHTA, CDR2 FQGNSA. CDR3 nucleotides: TGTGCCAGCAGCTTCCTAGCGGGAGTTGGGTGGGAGACCCAGTACTTC. It is translated as CASSFLAGVGWETQYF. The complete variable domain, with remaining parts taken from reference TRBV7-2 and TRBJ2-5, reads GAGVSQSPSNKVTEKGKDVELRCDPISGHTALYWYRQSLGQGLEFLIYFQGNSAPDKSGLPSDRFSAERTGGSVSTLTIQRTQQEDSAVYLCASSFLAGVGWETQYFGPGTRLLVL.

This clonotype was observed a handful of times. The V gene is TRBV7-2, the J gene TRBJ1-5; maybe TRBD1 (6 bases). CDR3 length equals 14 residues. Germline-derived CDR1 and CDR2 are SGHTA and FQGNSA. V was trimmed by 6 bases and J by 6 bases, leaving 15 bases between them. CDR3 sequence: CASRSGQGSQPQHF. CDR3 bases: TGTGCCAGCAGATCGGGACAAGGCAGTCAGCCCCAGCATTTT.

This clonotype was observed a handful of times. The chain uses TRBV15 and TRBJ2-3, with 9 bases that match TRBD1. The CDR3 has 16 amino acids. Per germline, CDR1 LNHNV and CDR2 YYDKDF (reference sequence). V lost 4 bases to trimming and J lost 6 bases; unmatched junction nucleotides: 11. The CDR3 is CATSIQGAGVTDTQYF. The DNA for the CDR3 is TGTGCCACCAGCATACAGGGGGCAGGAGTCACGGATACGCAGTATTTT. Variable domain in full (rest from reference TRBV15 and TRBJ2-3): DAMVIQNPRYQVTQFGKPVTLSCSQTLNHNVMYWYQQKSSQAPKLLFHYYDKDFNNEADTPDNFQSRRPNTSFCFLDIRSPGLGDTAMYLCATSIQGAGVTDTQYFGPGTRLTVL.

This sequence joins TRBV6-2 or TRBV6-3 and TRBJ2-3, with no clear D. Germline CDR1 is MNHEY and CDR2 is SVGEGT. CDR3 length: 15 residues. V lost 7 bases to trimming and J lost 1 base, with 15 bases between them. The CDR3 here is CASNAGYSGTDTQYF. In DNA form, the CDR3 reads TGTGCCAGCAACGCCGGGTATTCGGGCACAGATACGCAGTATTTT.

The chain employs TRBV7-9 and TRBJ2-6, with D possibly TRBD1 on 7 matching bases. Germline values: CDR1 SEHNR, CDR2 FQNEAQ (reference sequence). The CDR3 length is 16 residues. V lost 3 bases and J lost 2, with 11 bases in between. The CDR3 nucleotides read TGTGCCAGCAGCTTGACCAGGGGGGCTGGGGCCAACGTCCTGACTTTC. This sequence encodes CASSLTRGAGANVLTF.

This clonotype has more than one count but fewer than ten. The chain couples TRBV7-2 to TRBJ1-6; no clear D. CDR3 size: 15 residues. The V gene lost 7 bases and the J gene lost 7 bases, with 17 bases spanning the gap. Germline V gene data show CDR1 as SGHTA and CDR2 as FQGNSA. The CDR3 DNA reads TGTGCCAGCACCTGGACGGCCACGGGGAATTCACCCCTCCACTTT. Encoded protein: CASTWTATGNSPLHF.

Regarding this clonotype: A much larger clone is a single base away; this may be a read error. The chain uses TRBV4-2 and TRBJ1-2; D is perhaps TRBD1 (5 bases). Germline CDR1 LGHNA, CDR2 YNFKEQ. The CDR3 consists of 15 residues. The V end lost 0 bases, the J end lost 7 bases, and 15 bases lay between the germline ends. The CDR3 bases are TGTGCCAGCAGCCAAGAAGCACGGGGGGTCGGTGGCTACACCTTC. Translated, it gives CASSQEARGVGGYTF.

This clonotype is a singleton in its sample. The chain is built from TRBV9 and TRBJ2-3, with TRBD2 as a possible D gene (6 bases). CDR1 is SGDLS and CDR2 is YYNGEE in the germline V gene. V was pared by 0 bases and J by 6 bases, with 14 bases between. CDR3 length: 15 residues. The CDR3 DNA sequence: TGTGCCAGCAGCGTAGAAAGGGAGGTGGGCGATACGCAGTATTTT. Encoded protein: CASSVEREVGDTQYF.

The chain recombines TRBV19 with TRBJ2-1; no clear D gene. CDR3 length equals 13 residues. Trimming stripped 3 bases from V and 6 bases from J, with 9 bases between. Germline V lookup: CDR1 LNHDA, CDR2 SQIVND (reference sequence). Here the CDR3 DNA reads TGTGCCAGTAGTATGGCTGGATTCAATGAGCAGTTCTTC. It encodes CASSMAGFNEQFF.

J is TRBJ2-1 and V is TRBV7-8, with D unclear. Germline CDR1 reads SGHVS; CDR2 reads FQNEAQ. The CDR3 loop spans 14 amino acids. Trimming cost V 6 bases and J 0 bases, with 9 bases left between them. The DNA of the CDR3 is TGTGCCAGCAGTAACGACAACTCCTACAATGAGCAGTTCTTC. This gives the protein CASSNDNSYNEQFF.

This sequence joins TRBV10-3 and TRBJ2-3; TRBD2 agrees at 9 bases. There are 16 residues in the CDR3. The germline V gene has CDR1 ENHRY and CDR2 SYGVKD. The V segment lost 3 bases and the J segment 7 bases; nucleotides outside the gene matches: 11. CDR3 sequence: CAISDFGTSQANTQYF. The CDR3 DNA sequence: TGTGCCATCAGTGATTTCGGGACTAGCCAGGCAAATACGCAGTATTTT.

Points on this clonotype: The CDR3 ends on some other residue instead of the conserved phenylalanine or tryptophan, so this is likely a read error. This chain joins TRBV20-1 and TRBJ2-1; maybe TRBD2 (5 bases). Germline values: CDR1 DFQATT, CDR2 SNEGSKA (reference sequence). Trimming left V 2 bases short and J 0 bases short, with 14 bases between. This CDR3 has 16 amino acids. The CDR3 DNA reads as TGCAGTGCTAGAACCTCCGAGGGAAGCTCCTACAATGAGCAGTTCTTG. This codes for CSARTSEGSSYNEQFL.

Only a few counts were recorded for this clonotype. The V gene is TRBV20-1, the J gene TRBJ1-5; 9 positions match TRBD1. Germline V lookup: CDR1 DFQATT, CDR2 SNEGSKA (reference sequence). Unmatched junction bases numbered 12, after V lost 5 bases and J lost 4 bases. The CDR3 length is 16 residues. DNA of the CDR3: TGCAGTGCTCGAACAGGGGGCCGGACCTTAAATCAGCCCCAGCATTTT. Residues: CSARTGGRTLNQPQHF.

The table lists this clonotype with many counts. The genes are TRBV12-3 or TRBV12-4 and TRBJ2-7, with D perhaps TRBD2 (5 bases). The ends were cut back, 6 bases at V and 4 bases at J, with 10 bases in the middle. The CDR3 totals 12 residues. CDR3 sequence reads: CASSGRGYEQYF. CDR3 DNA sequence: TGTGCCAGCAGCGGCCGCGGGTACGAGCAGTACTTC.

On this clonotype itself: This sequence may be a read error, since a much larger clone differs from it by one base. The rearrangement joins TRBV20-1 to TRBJ2-1, with TRBD2 matching 9 bases. The CDR3 covers 15 residues. The trim removed 0 bases at V and 13 bases at J, leaving 13 bases unmatched. Germline V gene sequence: CDR1 DFQATT, CDR2 SNEGSKA (reference sequence). The CDR3 region is CSARDGTSIVETQFF. The DNA of the CDR3 is TGCAGTGCTAGAGATGGGACTAGCATCGTGGAGACCCAGTTCTTC.

The chain joins TRBV12-5 to TRBJ2-5; D is perhaps TRBD1 or TRBD2 (5 bases each). This CDR3 spans 16 amino acids. V lost 4 bases and J 9 bases, leaving 24 bases between the germline ends. From germline, CDR1 is LGHNT and CDR2 FRNRAP. The CDR3 DNA reads as TGTGCTAGTGGTTCCCTAGGACGGGACCTAAAGCCGGCCCAGTACTTC. It specifies CASGSLGRDLKPAQYF.

V usage is TRBV29-1 and J usage is TRBJ2-5; 7 bases agree with TRBD2. Germline-derived CDR1 and CDR2 are SQVTM and ANQGSEA. The CDR3 sequence is 15 residues long. J was trimmed by 9 bases and V by 5 bases; bases with no gene match: 18. The CDR3 spells CSVHGLGGGRESQYF. DNA for the CDR3: TGCAGCGTTCATGGACTGGGGGGAGGGAGGGAGTCCCAGTACTTC.